The 10 T cell receptor beta chains presented below share a single source sample, sequenced in a study of PD-1 blockade in mismatch repair-deficient tumors. Clones were read by immunoSEQ multiplex PCR, and TCRdb kept only the in-frame ones, dropping some. Here the sample spans 15,000 or so clones, approximately 88% being singletons. Sequencing used PBMCs, obtained before pembrolizumab treatment. The receptors come from an adult with mismatch repair-deficient cancer.

This clone was seen a few times. The V call is TRBV10-3, the J call TRBJ2-7; TRBD1 might be the D (6 bases). Germline V gene sequence: CDR1 ENHRY, CDR2 SYGVKD. V was clipped by 2 bases and J by 5 bases, with 13 bases between them. The CDR3 consists of 14 residues. The CDR3 region is CAISELQGIDEQYF. In DNA form, the CDR3 reads TGTGCCATCAGTGAGCTACAGGGAATCGACGAGCAGTACTTC.

CDR3 DNA: TGTGCCAGCAGCGAGGGGGGGTCCCAAGAGACCCAGTACTTC. Residues: CASSEGGSQETQYF. This chain joins TRBV5-4 and TRBJ2-5; TRBD2 might be the D (7 bases). This CDR3 has 14 amino acids. V was trimmed by 4 bases and J by 1 base, leaving 11 bases between them. Germline assignment: CDR1 SGHNT and CDR2 YYREEE (reference sequence).

The rearrangement links TRBV7-9 to TRBJ1-2; 7 positions agree with TRBD1. The CDR3 is 15 amino acids. V lost 9 bases to trimming and J lost 5 bases; unmatched junction nucleotides: 15. CDR1 SEHNR and CDR2 FQNEAQ come from the germline V gene (reference sequence). The CDR3 DNA reads TGTGCCAGACGCTTCCAGGACAGGTATGCTTATGGCTACACCTTC. Translating it yields CARRFQDRYAYGYTF.

V gene TRBV11-2 combines with J gene TRBJ2-1; 9 bases match TRBD2. In germline, CDR1 is SGHAT, CDR2 FQNNGV. V gave up 0 bases and J gave up 9 bases; unmatched junction bases: 12. The CDR3 extends over 17 amino acids. The CDR3 loop is CASSLDWAGGGYGEQFF. The CDR3 DNA reads TGTGCCAGCAGCTTAGATTGGGCGGGAGGGGGGTATGGTGAGCAGTTCTTC.

The CDR3 sequence is CASTLGRGKVGPNLLSNQPQHF. CDR3 in DNA: TGTGCCAGCACTCTCGGCAGGGGGAAAGTCGGTCCGAATTTACTAAGCAATCAGCCCCAGCATTTT. V and J are TRBV2 and TRBJ1-5; 7 bases line up with TRBD1. J lost 1 base, V lost 7 bases, and 28 bases had no gene match. CDR3 length equals 22 residues. Germline-derived CDR1 and CDR2 are SNHLY and FYNNEI. Drawing the rest from reference TRBV2 and TRBJ1-5, the complete variable domain is EPEVTQTPSHQVTQMGQEVILRCVPISNHLYFYWYRQILGQKVEFLVSFYNNEISEKSEIFDDQFSVERPDGSNFTLKIRSTKLEDSAMYFCASTLGRGKVGPNLLSNQPQHFGDGTRLSIL.

V usage is TRBV9 and J usage is TRBJ1-2, with D unclear. Germline V gene data show CDR1 as SGDLS and CDR2 as YYNGEE. The CDR3 is 14 residues long. The V end lost 0 bases, the J end lost 4 bases, and 10 bases lay between the germline ends. CDR3 loop: CASSVGQDLYGYTF. The CDR3, as DNA: TGTGCCAGCAGCGTAGGCCAGGACCTCTATGGCTACACCTTC.

The V and J genes are TRBV6-1 and TRBJ1-5; TRBD1 matches 12 bases. Germline lookup yields CDR1 MNHNS and CDR2 SASEGT. This CDR3 region has 20 residues. J lost 0 bases, V lost 4 bases, and 13 bases had no gene match. CDR3 bases: TGTGCCAGCAGTGTCCGGGACAGGGGGCGAGGGGTTTATAGCAATCAGCCCCAGCATTTT. It yields the protein CASSVRDRGRGVYSNQPQHF.

This chain links TRBV9 with TRBJ2-3; D is possibly TRBD2 (5 bases). The CDR3 has 15 amino acids. Trimming pared 4 bases from V and 4 bases from J, leaving 16 bases between. CDR1 is SGDLS and CDR2 is YYNGEE in the germline V gene. DNA of the CDR3: TGTGCCAGCAGCCCGATGGACGCGGGCGCAGATACGCAGTATTTT. Its protein is CASSPMDAGADTQYF.

The rearrangement links TRBV10-2 to TRBJ2-7, with D possibly matching TRBD2 (5 bases). CDR1 is WSHSY and CDR2 is SAAADI in the germline V gene. The CDR3 is 14 residues long. V was clipped by 0 bases and J by 3 bases, with 9 bases between them. The CDR3 is CASSESGLIYEQYF. The CDR3 coding sequence is TGCGCCAGCAGTGAGTCCGGACTTATCTACGAGCAGTACTTC.

This clone has only a few counts. This chain uses TRBV5-1 with TRBJ2-7; 8 nucleotides match TRBD2. The J segment lost 3 bases and the V segment lost 2 bases, leaving 7 bases of the junction unmatched. The germline gives CDR1 SGHRS, CDR2 YFSETQ. The CDR3 runs to 15 residues. The CDR3 coding sequence is TGCGCCAGCAGCTTACCTGGGACTAGGATCTACGAGCAGTACTTC. Its translation: CASSLPGTRIYEQYF.